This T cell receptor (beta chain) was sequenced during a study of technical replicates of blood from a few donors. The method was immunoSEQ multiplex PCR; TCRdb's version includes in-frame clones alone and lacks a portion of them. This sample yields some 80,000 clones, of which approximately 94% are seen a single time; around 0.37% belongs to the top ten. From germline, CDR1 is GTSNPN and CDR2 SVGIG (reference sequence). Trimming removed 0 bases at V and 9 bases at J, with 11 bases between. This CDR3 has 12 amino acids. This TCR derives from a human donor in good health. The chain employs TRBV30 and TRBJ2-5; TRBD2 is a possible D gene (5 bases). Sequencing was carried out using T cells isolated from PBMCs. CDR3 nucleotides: TGTGCCTGGAGTGTAGAGGGTTCGTCCCAGTACTTC. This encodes CAWSVEGSSQYF.